The 21 T cell receptor beta chains presented below share a single source sample, sequenced in a study of blood T cell repertoires in COVID-19. The method was immunoSEQ multiplex PCR; TCRdb's version includes in-frame clones alone and lacks a portion of them. This table has more than 90,000 clones, roughly 86% appearing once. The specimen was peripheral blood. These receptors all come from a man aged 40-55 years with acute or convalescent COVID-19.

The chain has TRBV5-1 and TRBJ1-4; unclear D gene. V lost 2 bases and J lost 8, with 13 bases in between. The CDR3 totals 14 residues. Germline V gene data show CDR1 as SGHRS and CDR2 as YFSETQ. CDR3 in amino acids: CASSFDAGSEKLFF. The DNA for the CDR3 is TGCGCCAGCAGCTTCGATGCAGGTTCCGAAAAACTGTTTTTT.

The rearrangement uses TRBV5-1 and TRBJ2-1; 9 bases match TRBD1. The CDR3 spans 14 residues. V trimming: 0 bases; J trimming: 9 bases; junction bases outside the gene matches: 4. CDR1 is SGHRS, CDR2 YFSETQ, per germline. The CDR3 sequence: CASSLDRGLSEQFF. Here the CDR3 DNA reads TGCGCCAGCAGCTTGGACAGGGGGCTAAGTGAGCAGTTCTTC.

V gene TRBV25-1 combines with J gene TRBJ1-2, with 10 bases that match TRBD1. This CDR3 comprises 18 residues. The germline V gene has CDR1 MGHDK and CDR2 SYGVNS. V trimming: 2 bases; J trimming: 0 bases; junction bases outside the gene matches: 9. CDR3 DNA sequence: TGTGCCAGCAGTGAAGGAGGGACAGGGGTCCCATCTAACTATGGCTACACCTTC. This codes for CASSEGGTGVPSNYGYTF.

This clone has more than one count but fewer than ten. The chain has TRBV12-3 or TRBV12-4 and TRBJ1-1, with D possibly TRBD1 on 6 matching bases. This CDR3 comprises 13 residues. The V and J ends lost 4 bases and 1 base respectively, with 7 bases between them. The CDR3 region has the DNA TGTGCCAGCAGTTCGACAGGGAACACTGAAGCTTTCTTT. Translated: CASSSTGNTEAFF.

This chain joins TRBV19 and TRBJ1-1, with D possibly TRBD1 on 6 matching bases. CDR3 length: 13 residues. V lost 11 bases, J lost 3 bases, and 16 bases lay in between. The germline V gene encodes CDR1 LNHDA and CDR2 SQIVND (reference sequence). The chain's CDR3 is CACRGGAHTEAFF. CDR3 coding DNA: TGTGCCTGTCGTGGGGGGGCTCACACTGAAGCTTTCTTT.

The rearrangement joins TRBV6-1 to TRBJ1-2, with D possibly matching TRBD1 (6 bases). This CDR3 contains 16 residues. Per germline, CDR1 MNHNS and CDR2 SASEGT. V lost 0 bases and J 3 bases, leaving 14 bases between the germline ends. CDR3 sequence: CASSEALQGRDYGYTF. The CDR3, as DNA: TGTGCCAGCAGTGAAGCGCTTCAGGGGAGAGACTATGGCTACACCTTC.

CDR3 nucleotides: TGTGCCAGCAGTCCGGGGACAGAGTACCAAGAGACCCAGTACTTC. The encoded protein is CASSPGTEYQETQYF. The chain couples TRBV27 to TRBJ2-5, with 7 positions matching TRBD1. The CDR3 is made up of 15 amino acids. Germline V gene data show CDR1 as MNHEY and CDR2 as SMNVEV (reference sequence). With V trimmed by 5 bases and J by 0 bases, 6 bases remained unmatched.

The rearrangement joins TRBV27 to TRBJ1-5, with 7 bases fitting TRBD1. Germline-derived CDR1 and CDR2 are MNHEY and SMNVEV (reference sequence). The trim removed 3 bases at V and 2 bases at J, leaving 7 bases unmatched. The CDR3 sequence is 16 residues long. The CDR3 coding sequence is TGTGCCAGCAGTTTCCAGGGACAGATGGGCAATCAGCCCCAGCATTTT. Protein product: CASSFQGQMGNQPQHF.

The chain couples TRBV7-2 to TRBJ1-5; D is uncertain. The germline V gene has CDR1 SGHTA and CDR2 FQGNSA. Trimming cost V 4 bases and J 0 bases, with 7 bases left between them. The length of the CDR3 is 14 residues. The CDR3 nucleotides are TGTGCCAGCAGCTCCGGTATTAGCAATCAGCCCCAGCATTTT. Amino acid sequence: CASSSGISNQPQHF.

V usage is TRBV4-1 and J usage is TRBJ2-7; a weak D match, TRBD2 (5 bases). This CDR3 is 16 amino acids long. The V end was cut by 0 bases, the J end by 4 bases, with 16 bases between. Germline CDR1 reads MGHRA; CDR2 reads YSYEKL. The CDR3 spells CASSQDRASRVYEQYF. CDR3 nucleotide sequence: TGCGCCAGCAGCCAAGATCGTGCTTCGAGGGTATACGAGCAGTACTTC.

The V and J genes are TRBV11-2 and TRBJ1-6; no clear D. This CDR3 comprises 15 residues. V lost 11 bases and J 0 bases, leaving 14 bases between the germline ends. From germline, CDR1 is SGHAT and CDR2 FQNNGV. This CDR3 is CAATADSSYNSPLHF. CDR3 bases: TGTGCCGCAACAGCGGATAGCTCCTATAATTCACCCCTCCACTTT.

This clone was detected once. The V gene is TRBV5-1, the J gene TRBJ1-2, with a weak D call TRBD1 (5 bases). The CDR3 covers 12 residues. Trimming stripped 5 bases from V and 2 bases from J, with 7 bases between. CDR1 and CDR2 (germline): SGHRS, YFSETQ. CDR3 sequence reads: CASRQDNYGYTF. The CDR3, as DNA: TGCGCCAGCAGACAGGACAACTATGGCTACACCTTC. The entire variable domain, with the rest obtained from reference TRBV5-1 and TRBJ1-2, is as follows: KAGVTQTPRYLIKTRGQQVTLSCSPISGHRSVSWYQQTPGQGLQFLFEYFSETQRNKGNFPGRFSGRQFSNSRSEMNVSTLELGDSALYLCASRQDNYGYTFGSGTRLTVV.

This clone was seen only once. This rearrangement joins TRBV7-2 to TRBJ2-3; 8 nucleotides align to TRBD2. The CDR3 is 15 residues long. Germline V gives CDR1 SGHTA, CDR2 FQGNSA. V was pared by 5 bases and J by 1 base, with 5 bases of the junction left unmatched. CDR3 protein: CASSPRTSRTDTQYF. The CDR3, as DNA: TGTGCCAGCAGCCCCCGGACTAGCCGCACAGATACGCAGTATTTT.

This clone has more than one count but fewer than ten. This rearrangement joins TRBV5-1 to TRBJ2-7; D uncertain. The CDR3 spans 11 residues. Trimming stripped 3 bases from V and 4 bases from J, with 5 bases between. Germline loops: CDR1 SGHRS, CDR2 YFSETQ. The CDR3: CASSYKYEQYF. Written as DNA, the CDR3 is TGCGCCAGCAGCTATAAATACGAGCAGTACTTC.

The rearrangement uses TRBV6-6 and TRBJ2-7, with 7 bases identical to TRBD1. Germline CDR1 MNHNY, CDR2 SVGAGI (reference sequence). V lost 10 bases, J lost 5 bases, and 14 bases stayed unmatched. The CDR3 has 14 amino acids. CDR3 sequence: CATQVGQITDEQYF. The CDR3 nucleotides are TGTGCCACTCAAGTGGGACAGATTACCGACGAGCAGTACTTC.

This chain connects TRBV7-2 to TRBJ1-4; D gene uncertain. Trimming stripped 4 bases from V and 8 bases from J, with 8 bases between. CDR3 length: 12 amino acids. CDR1 and CDR2 (germline): SGHTA, FQGNSA. The CDR3 reads CASSSPGEKLFF. CDR3 DNA sequence: TGTGCCAGCAGCTCCCCGGGGGAAAAACTGTTTTTT.

This clone was found once. The chain employs TRBV5-6 and TRBJ1-2; 9 bases are a match to TRBD1. The germline gives CDR1 SGHDT, CDR2 YYEEEE. There are 14 residues in the CDR3. With V trimmed by 1 base and J by 8 bases, 6 bases remained unmatched. CDR3 DNA sequence: TGTGCCAGCAGCTTGAGGGGGGACAGGGTAGGCTACACCTTC. This encodes CASSLRGDRVGYTF.

Here the CDR3 reads CASSFPRPGLAGVQETQYF. Here the CDR3 DNA reads TGTGCCAGCAGCTTCCCACGGCCGGGACTAGCGGGGGTACAAGAGACCCAGTACTTC. The chain uses TRBV7-8 and TRBJ2-5; 14 nucleotides match TRBD2. CDR3 size: 19 residues. Trimming took 3 bases from V and 2 from J; bases not matched to a gene: 11. The germline gives CDR1 SGHVS, CDR2 FQNEAQ.

This chain connects TRBV30 to TRBJ2-1, with TRBD1 as a possible D gene (5 bases). Germline V gives CDR1 GTSNPN, CDR2 SVGIG (reference sequence). The CDR3 runs to 15 residues. The V and J ends lost 2 bases and 0 bases respectively, with 11 bases between them. The CDR3 here is CAWSRQISSYNEQFF. The CDR3 DNA reads TGTGCCTGGAGTAGACAGATAAGCTCCTACAATGAGCAGTTCTTC.

The chain links TRBV28 to TRBJ2-7, with D perhaps TRBD2 (7 bases). Trimming cost V 2 bases and J 7 bases, with 21 bases left between them. CDR3 size: 16 residues. Germline CDR1 MDHEN, CDR2 SYDVKM. The CDR3 coding sequence is TGTGCCAGCAGTTTAGCCCCCTCGGGGGGAGGGGGTGAGCAGTACTTC. Its translation is CASSLAPSGGGGEQYF.

J is TRBJ1-2 and V is TRBV9, with D unresolved. Germline assignment: CDR1 SGDLS and CDR2 YYNGEE. V lost 6 bases and J lost 3, with 18 bases in between. The CDR3 sequence is 15 residues long. The CDR3 reads CASTGSPSLHYGYTF. CDR3 sequence (DNA): TGTGCCAGCACCGGGAGTCCGTCCCTTCACTATGGCTACACCTTC.